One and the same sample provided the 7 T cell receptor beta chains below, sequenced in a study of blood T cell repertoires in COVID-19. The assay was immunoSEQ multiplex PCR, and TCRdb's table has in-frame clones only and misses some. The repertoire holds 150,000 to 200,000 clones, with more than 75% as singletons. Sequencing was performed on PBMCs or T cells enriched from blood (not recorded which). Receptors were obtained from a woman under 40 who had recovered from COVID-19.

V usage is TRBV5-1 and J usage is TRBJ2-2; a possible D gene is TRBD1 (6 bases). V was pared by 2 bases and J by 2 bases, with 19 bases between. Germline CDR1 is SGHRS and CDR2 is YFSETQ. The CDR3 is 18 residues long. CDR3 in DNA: TGCGCCAGCAGCTTCTCACTCTTTACAGGGAGTAACACCGGGGAGCTGTTTTTT. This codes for CASSFSLFTGSNTGELFF.

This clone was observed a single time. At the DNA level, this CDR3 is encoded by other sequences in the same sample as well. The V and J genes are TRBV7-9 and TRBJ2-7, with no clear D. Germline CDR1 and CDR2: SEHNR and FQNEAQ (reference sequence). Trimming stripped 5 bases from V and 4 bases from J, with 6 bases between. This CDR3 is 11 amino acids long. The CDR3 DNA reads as TGTGCCAGCAGCCCCGGGTACGAGCAGTACTTC. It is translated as CASSPGYEQYF.

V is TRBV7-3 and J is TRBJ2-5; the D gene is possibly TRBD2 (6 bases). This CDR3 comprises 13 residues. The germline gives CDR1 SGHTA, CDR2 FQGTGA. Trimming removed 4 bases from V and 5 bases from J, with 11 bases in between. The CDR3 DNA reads TGTGCCAGCAGCTCTAGCGTGGGTGAGACCCAGTACTTC. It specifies CASSSSVGETQYF.

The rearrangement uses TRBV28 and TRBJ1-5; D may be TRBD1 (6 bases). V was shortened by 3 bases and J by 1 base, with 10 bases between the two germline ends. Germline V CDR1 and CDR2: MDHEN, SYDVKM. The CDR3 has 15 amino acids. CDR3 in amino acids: CASSFPDRSNQPQHF. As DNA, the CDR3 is TGTGCCAGCAGTTTCCCTGACAGGAGCAATCAGCCCCAGCATTTT.

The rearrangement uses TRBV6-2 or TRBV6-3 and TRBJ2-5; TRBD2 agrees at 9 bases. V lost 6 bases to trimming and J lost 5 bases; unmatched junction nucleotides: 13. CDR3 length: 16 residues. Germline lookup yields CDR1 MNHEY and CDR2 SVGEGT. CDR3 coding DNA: TGTGCCAGCAGCCTGAATGGACTAGCGTCGGCGGAGACCCAGTACTTC. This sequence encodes CASSLNGLASAETQYF.

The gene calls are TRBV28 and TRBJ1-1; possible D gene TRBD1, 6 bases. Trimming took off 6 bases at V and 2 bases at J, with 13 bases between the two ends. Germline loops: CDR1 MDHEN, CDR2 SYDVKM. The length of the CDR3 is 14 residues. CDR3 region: CASRSTGSNTEAFF. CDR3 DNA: TGTGCCAGCAGATCAACAGGGTCTAACACTGAAGCTTTCTTT.

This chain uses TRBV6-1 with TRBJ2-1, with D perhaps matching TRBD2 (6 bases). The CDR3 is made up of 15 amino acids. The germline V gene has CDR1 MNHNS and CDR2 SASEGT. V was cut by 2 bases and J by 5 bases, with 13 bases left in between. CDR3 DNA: TGTGCCAGCAGTGAAAGGAGAGGAGGGCACAATGAGCAGTTCTTC. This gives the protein CASSERRGGHNEQFF.